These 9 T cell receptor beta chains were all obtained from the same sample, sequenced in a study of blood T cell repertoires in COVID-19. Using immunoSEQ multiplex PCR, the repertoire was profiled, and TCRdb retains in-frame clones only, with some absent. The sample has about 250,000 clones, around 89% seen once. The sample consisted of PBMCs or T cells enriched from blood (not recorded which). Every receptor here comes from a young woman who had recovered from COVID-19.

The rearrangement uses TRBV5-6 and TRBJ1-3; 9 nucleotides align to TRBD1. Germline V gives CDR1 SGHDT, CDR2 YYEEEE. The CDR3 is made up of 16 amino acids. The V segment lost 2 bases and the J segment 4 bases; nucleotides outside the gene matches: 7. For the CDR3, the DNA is TGTGCCAGCAGCTTATACAAACAGGGGGCCGGAAACACCATATATTTT. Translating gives CASSLYKQGAGNTIYF.

The CDR3 loop is CASSSTGATEAFF. As DNA, the CDR3 is TGTGCCAGCAGTTCTACAGGGGCCACTGAAGCTTTCTTT. V usage is TRBV7-3 and J usage is TRBJ1-1; 7 bases fit TRBD1. Looked up from germline, CDR1 is SGHTA and CDR2 is FQGTGA. CDR3 length: 13 amino acids. J was trimmed by 4 bases and V by 6 bases; bases with no gene match: 5.

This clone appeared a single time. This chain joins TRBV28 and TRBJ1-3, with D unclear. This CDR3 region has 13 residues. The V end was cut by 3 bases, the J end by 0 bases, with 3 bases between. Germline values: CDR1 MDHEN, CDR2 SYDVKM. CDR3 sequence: CASSFGSGNTIYF. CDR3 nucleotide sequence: TGTGCCAGCAGTTTCGGCTCTGGAAACACCATATATTTT.

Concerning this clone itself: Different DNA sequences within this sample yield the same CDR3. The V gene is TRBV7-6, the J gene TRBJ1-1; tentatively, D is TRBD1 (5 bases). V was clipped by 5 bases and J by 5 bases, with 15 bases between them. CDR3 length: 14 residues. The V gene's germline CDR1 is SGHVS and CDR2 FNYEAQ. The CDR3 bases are TGTGCCAGCAGCCCCAGTGGGGGGGGGACTGAAGCTTTCTTT. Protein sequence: CASSPSGGGTEAFF.

In DNA form, the CDR3 reads TGTGCCAGCAGTTTATCGGGAGGGGAGGATGGCTACACCTTC. It specifies CASSLSGGEDGYTF. The rearrangement joins TRBV28 to TRBJ1-2, with D perhaps matching TRBD1 (5 bases). In germline, CDR1 is MDHEN, CDR2 SYDVKM. CDR3 length: 14 amino acids. Between the trimmed V and J ends, which lost 1 base and 6 bases, there was a span of 12 bases.

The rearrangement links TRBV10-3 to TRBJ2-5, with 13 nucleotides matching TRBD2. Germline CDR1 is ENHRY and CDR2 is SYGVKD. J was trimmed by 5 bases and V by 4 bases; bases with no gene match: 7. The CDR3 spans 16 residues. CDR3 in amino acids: CAISAGTSGEGETQYF. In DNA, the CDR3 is TGTGCCATCAGTGCAGGGACTAGCGGGGAGGGGGAGACCCAGTACTTC.

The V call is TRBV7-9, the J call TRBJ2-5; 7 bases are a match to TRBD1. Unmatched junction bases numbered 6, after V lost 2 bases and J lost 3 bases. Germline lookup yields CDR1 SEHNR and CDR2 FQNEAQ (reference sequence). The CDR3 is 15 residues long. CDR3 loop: CASSLPSGTEETQYF. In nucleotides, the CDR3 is TGTGCCAGCAGCTTACCCTCCGGGACAGAAGAGACCCAGTACTTC.

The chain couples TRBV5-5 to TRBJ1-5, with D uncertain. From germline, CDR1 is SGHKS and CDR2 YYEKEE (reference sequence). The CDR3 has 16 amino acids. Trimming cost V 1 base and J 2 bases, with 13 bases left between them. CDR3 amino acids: CASSLQTTEGNQPQHF. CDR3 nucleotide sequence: TGTGCCAGCAGCTTGCAAACCACAGAAGGCAATCAGCCCCAGCATTTT.

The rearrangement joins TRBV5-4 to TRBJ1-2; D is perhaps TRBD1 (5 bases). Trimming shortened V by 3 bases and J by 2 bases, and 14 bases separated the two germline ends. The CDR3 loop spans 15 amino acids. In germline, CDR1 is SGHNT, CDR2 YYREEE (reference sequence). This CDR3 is CASSSGTERNYGYTF. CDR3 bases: TGTGCCAGCAGCTCCGGGACTGAGAGAAACTATGGCTACACCTTC.